The 32 T cell receptor beta chains below come from one sample, sequenced in a study of blood T cell repertoires in COVID-19. Profiled with immunoSEQ multiplex PCR; TCRdb holds only in-frame clones, not every one. This sample has 100,000 to 120,000 clones, with roughly 79% found just once. The source material was peripheral blood. The receptors here all came from an elderly woman with active or convalescent COVID-19.

The chain joins TRBV7-2 to TRBJ1-2; D unresolved. The CDR3 runs 12 residues. V was pared by 3 bases and J by 4 bases, with 6 bases between. Germline V gene lookup returns CDR1 SGHTA and CDR2 FQGNSA. Here the CDR3 reads CASSFSSYGYTF. CDR3 nucleotide sequence: TGTGCCAGCAGCTTTTCCAGCTATGGCTACACCTTC.

This chain connects TRBV28 to TRBJ1-2; TRBD1 might be the D (6 bases). V was cut by 10 bases and J by 6 bases, with 24 bases left in between. Germline CDR1 and CDR2: MDHEN and SYDVKM. The CDR3 is made up of 15 amino acids. CDR3 DNA: TGTGCCACCTCCCCACCCGACAGGTGGTTAGATGGCTACACCTTC. This gives the protein CATSPPDRWLDGYTF.

This clone was observed a handful of times. The chain has TRBV28 and TRBJ2-7; D may be TRBD1 (6 bases). Germline loops: CDR1 MDHEN, CDR2 SYDVKM. Trimming pared 6 bases from V and 3 bases from J, leaving 15 bases between. This CDR3 has 14 amino acids. CDR3 DNA sequence: TGTGCCAGCAGGGGACATGACTCCATCTACGAGCAGTACTTC. Translation: CASRGHDSIYEQYF. The complete variable domain, with remaining parts taken from reference TRBV28 and TRBJ2-7, reads DVKVTQSSRYLVKRTGEKVFLECVQDMDHENMFWYRQDPGLGLRLIYFSYDVKMKEKGDIPEGYSVSREKKERFSLILESASTNQTSMYLCASRGHDSIYEQYFGPGTRLTVT.

CDR3 coding DNA: TGTGCCAGCAGCCAAGTAGGGACTAGCGGGAGGTACACCGGGGAGCTGTTTTTT. Protein sequence: CASSQVGTSGRYTGELFF. V gene TRBV3-1 (or the pseudogene TRBV3-2) combines with J gene TRBJ2-2; 15 nucleotides match TRBD2. Germline assignment: CDR1 LGHDT and CDR2 YNNKEL (reference sequence). V shed 1 base, J shed 3 bases, and the junction held 3 bases outside the gene matches. The CDR3 has 18 amino acids.

The V and J genes are TRBV18 and TRBJ2-1, with TRBD1 matching over 11 bases. Trimming cost V 0 bases and J 3 bases; bases outside gene matches: 1. Germline V gene lookup returns CDR1 KGHSH and CDR2 LQKENI. This CDR3 is 16 amino acids long. The DNA for the CDR3 is TGTGCCAGCTCACCACCTGGGACAGGGGGCTACAATGAGCAGTTCTTC. It specifies CASSPPGTGGYNEQFF.

The chain recombines TRBV28 with TRBJ1-1, with D maybe TRBD1 (5 bases). Germline CDR1 is MDHEN and CDR2 is SYDVKM. V was trimmed by 5 bases and J by 1 base, leaving 14 bases between them. The CDR3 is made up of 15 amino acids. The CDR3 nucleotides are TGTGCCAGCAGTAGTCCATGGACACAGAACACTGAAGCTTTCTTT. Protein product: CASSSPWTQNTEAFF. Variable domain in full (rest from reference TRBV28 and TRBJ1-1): DVKVTQSSRYLVKRTGEKVFLECVQDMDHENMFWYRQDPGLGLRLIYFSYDVKMKEKGDIPEGYSVSREKKERFSLILESASTNQTSMYLCASSSPWTQNTEAFFGQGTRLTVV.

The chain is built from TRBV18 and TRBJ2-3; possible D gene TRBD2, 5 bases. In germline, CDR1 is KGHSH, CDR2 LQKENI. CDR3 size: 16 residues. Trimming took 2 bases from V and 0 from J, leaving 12 bases between them. The CDR3 is CASSPKRLPSTDTQYF. The DNA of the CDR3 is TGTGCCAGCTCACCAAAGAGACTACCGAGCACAGATACGCAGTATTTT.

This chain connects TRBV18 to TRBJ1-2; D uncertain. V gave up 6 bases and J gave up 4 bases, with 15 bases separating them. The CDR3 loop spans 14 amino acids. Germline loops: CDR1 KGHSH, CDR2 LQKENI. CDR3: CASSSPDLGYGYTF. The CDR3 DNA is TGTGCCAGCTCGTCCCCCGACCTAGGCTATGGCTACACCTTC.

The V call is TRBV18, the J call TRBJ2-7; the D gene is possibly TRBD2 (5 bases). The CDR3 loop spans 15 amino acids. Trimming stripped 4 bases from V and 4 bases from J, with 17 bases between. Germline V gene sequence: CDR1 KGHSH, CDR2 LQKENI. The CDR3 nucleotides read TGTGCCAGCTCACTAACGAGGAGGACCTCTTACGAGCAGTACTTC. This encodes CASSLTRRTSYEQYF.

The chain recombines TRBV14 with TRBJ2-3; D might be TRBD2 (6 bases). The V gene's germline CDR1 is SGHDN and CDR2 FVKESK. The CDR3 totals 17 residues. Trimming stripped 0 bases from V and 2 bases from J, with 15 bases between. CDR3 bases: TGTGCCAGCAGCCAAGATCGTCTTAGCGGAAACACAGATACGCAGTATTTT. Protein: CASSQDRLSGNTDTQYF.

The chain has TRBV7-8 and TRBJ2-1; TRBD2 aligns across 7 bases. The V and J ends lost 5 bases and 4 bases, in that order; junction bases with no gene match: 11. CDR3 length equals 16 residues. CDR1 is SGHVS, CDR2 FQNEAQ, per germline. CDR3: CASSRGLGSRYNEQFF. CDR3 in DNA: TGTGCCAGCAGCCGAGGACTAGGGTCCCGATACAATGAGCAGTTCTTC.

This clone has more than one count but fewer than ten. At one of its ends the junction is not consistent with the germline gene, which may arise from a read error. J is TRBJ2-7 and V is TRBV5-6; no definite D call. CDR1 is SGHDT, CDR2 YYEEEE, per germline. This CDR3 spans 13 amino acids. The CDR3 region is CASSLFFSHEQYF. The CDR3, as DNA: TGTGCCAGCAGCTTGTTCTTCTCCCACGAGCAGTACTTC. The whole variable domain, filled in from reference TRBV5-6 and TRBJ2-7, reads DAGVTQSPTHLIKTRGQQVTLRCSPKSGHDTVSWYQQALGQGPQFIFQYYEEEERQRGNFPDRFSGHQFPNYSSELNVNALLLGDSALYLCASSLFFSHEQYFGPGTRLTVT.

The chain is built from TRBV6-5 and TRBJ1-1; tentative D call: TRBD1 (6 bases). This CDR3 region has 13 residues. The V end was cut by 5 bases, the J end by 1 base, with 8 bases between. CDR1 is MNHEY and CDR2 is SVGAGI in the germline V gene. Here the CDR3 DNA reads TGTGCCAGCAGTAAACAGGGGAACACTGAAGCTTTCTTT. Its protein product is CASSKQGNTEAFF.

This sequence joins TRBV4-3 and TRBJ2-5; possible D gene TRBD2, 6 bases. Looked up from germline, CDR1 is LGHNA and CDR2 is YSLEER. V lost 0 bases and J lost 5, with 19 bases in between. The CDR3 sequence is 17 residues long. CDR3 nucleotide sequence: TGCGCCAGCAGCCAAGATCCTCCTGGCCAGGCGGGGGAGACCCAGTACTTC. Its protein product is CASSQDPPGQAGETQYF.

This chain connects TRBV9 to TRBJ1-6; maybe TRBD1 (5 bases). V was shortened by 0 bases and J by 9 bases, with 13 bases between the two germline ends. This CDR3 has 15 residues. CDR1 SGDLS and CDR2 YYNGEE come from the germline V gene. CDR3 nucleotide sequence: TGTGCCAGCAGCGTAGGGGACTATGCCGGTTCACCCCTCCACTTT. It codes for CASSVGDYAGSPLHF. Full variable domain (outside the CDR3, taken from reference TRBV9 and TRBJ1-6): DSGVTQTPKHLITATGQRVTLRCSPRSGDLSVYWYQQSLDQGLQFLIQYYNGEERAKGNILERFSAQQFPDLHSELNLSSLELGDSALYFCASSVGDYAGSPLHFGNGTRLTVT.

This clone appeared once. The DNA for the CDR3 is TGTGCCAGCAGTTACCGCGGAGGGGCGCCGTACAATGAGCAGTTCTTC. Its protein is CASSYRGGAPYNEQFF. The chain recombines TRBV6-5 with TRBJ2-1, with TRBD2 as a possible D gene (6 bases). V was trimmed by 2 bases and J by 4 bases, leaving 15 bases between them. Germline CDR1 MNHEY, CDR2 SVGAGI. The CDR3 runs 16 residues.

The sample holds one count of this clone. The chain carries TRBV6-1 and TRBJ2-3, with D perhaps TRBD2 (5 bases). The ends were cut back, 2 bases at V and 0 bases at J, with 6 bases in the middle. Germline V CDR1 and CDR2: MNHNS, SASEGT. CDR3 length equals 14 residues. The CDR3 nucleotides read TGTGCCAGCAGTGAACGGACTAGCACAGATACGCAGTATTTT. Translating it yields CASSERTSTDTQYF.

This clone was found a few times. The chain couples TRBV5-1 to TRBJ2-7, with TRBD2 as a possible D gene (7 bases). This CDR3 is built from 17 residues. Trimming left V 3 bases short and J 3 bases short, with 22 bases between. The germline V gene has CDR1 SGHRS and CDR2 YFSETQ. This CDR3 is CASSSTGTTSGNYEQYF. DNA for the CDR3: TGCGCCAGCAGCTCGACCGGGACAACGAGCGGGAACTACGAGCAGTACTTC.

The chain employs TRBV11-2 and TRBJ1-1; D not certain. The V gene's germline CDR1 is SGHAT and CDR2 FQNNGV. V was cut by 4 bases and J by 5 bases, with 11 bases left in between. This CDR3 spans 13 amino acids. The CDR3 DNA reads TGTGCCAGCAGCTCCGTGGCACAGACTGAAGCTTTCTTT. As protein: CASSSVAQTEAFF.

The chain combines TRBV5-8 with TRBJ1-2; 10 bases fit TRBD1. V shed 0 bases, J shed 0 bases, and the junction held 2 bases outside the gene matches. CDR1 SGHTS and CDR2 YDEGEE come from the germline V gene. The CDR3 is made up of 16 amino acids. The CDR3 region is CASSLVGTGANYGYTF. Written as DNA, the CDR3 is TGTGCCAGCAGCTTGGTCGGGACAGGGGCTAACTATGGCTACACCTTC.

This clone was observed once. The chain employs TRBV3-1 (or the pseudogene TRBV3-2) and TRBJ2-1, with a possible D match to TRBD1 (6 bases). V was clipped by 4 bases and J by 6 bases, with 16 bases between them. The CDR3 runs to 15 residues. Germline-derived CDR1 and CDR2 are LGHDT and YNNKEL (reference sequence). The CDR3 loop reads CASSRLGGRGNEQFF. The CDR3 coding sequence is TGTGCCAGCAGCCGCCTTGGGGGCAGGGGCAATGAGCAGTTCTTC.

The genes are TRBV28 and TRBJ1-2; 7 nucleotides align to TRBD1. The J segment lost 4 bases and the V segment lost 4 bases, leaving 6 bases of the junction unmatched. This CDR3 contains 14 residues. Per germline, CDR1 MDHEN and CDR2 SYDVKM. DNA for the CDR3: TGTGCCAGCAGTTCCTCCCGGGACAGCTATGGCTACACCTTC. Its protein is CASSSSRDSYGYTF.

The chain links TRBV5-6 to TRBJ1-6; 9 nucleotides align to TRBD1. Germline V gene lookup returns CDR1 SGHDT and CDR2 YYEEEE. The V and J ends lost 4 bases and 7 bases, in that order; junction bases with no gene match: 6. CDR3 length: 15 residues. The CDR3, as DNA: TGTGCCAGCAGCCGGGGACAGGGAAGAAATTCACCCCTCCACTTT. It codes for CASSRGQGRNSPLHF.

V and J are TRBV7-9 and TRBJ2-3; the match to TRBD2 covers 13 bases. The germline CDR1 and CDR2 sequences are SEHNR and FQNEAQ (reference sequence). V was pared by 7 bases and J by 6 bases, with 7 bases of the junction left unmatched. The CDR3 runs 15 residues. The CDR3 spells CASTRTSGSRDTQYF. CDR3 nucleotides: TGTGCCAGCACCCGGACTAGCGGGAGTAGGGATACGCAGTATTTT. The variable domain in full, completed from reference TRBV7-9 and TRBJ2-3, reads DTGVSQNPRHKITKRGQNVTFRCDPISEHNRLYWYRQTLGQGPEFLTYFQNEAQLEKSRLLSDRFSAERPKGSFSTLEIQRTEQGDSAMYLCASTRTSGSRDTQYFGPGTRLTVL.

The chain is built from TRBV5-5 and TRBJ1-5; D may be TRBD1 (5 bases). Between the trimmed V and J ends, which lost 2 bases and 7 bases, there was a span of 13 bases. Germline V gene data show CDR1 as SGHKS and CDR2 as YYEKEE (reference sequence). This CDR3 contains 14 residues. The CDR3 sequence: CASSLSSGYQPQHF. The CDR3 DNA reads TGTGCCAGCAGCTTAAGTTCAGGGTACCAGCCCCAGCATTTT.

The chain has TRBV6-1 and TRBJ2-3, with 7 bases lining up with TRBD1. The V gene's germline CDR1 is MNHNS and CDR2 SASEGT. CDR3 size: 17 residues. J lost 1 base, V lost 4 bases, and 11 bases had no gene match. The CDR3 DNA reads TGTGCCAGCAGTGCCTCTCCCGACAGGGCGGGCACAGATACGCAGTATTTT. As protein: CASSASPDRAGTDTQYF.

This clone appeared many times. J is TRBJ2-1 and V is TRBV7-3; a weak D match, TRBD2 (5 bases). The CDR3 sequence is 12 residues long. The V gene lost 5 bases and the J gene lost 9 bases, with 11 bases spanning the gap. Germline CDR1 is SGHTA and CDR2 is FQGTGA. The CDR3, as DNA: TGTGCCAGCAGCCTCCCCCGGGGTGAGCAGTTCTTC. Its translation: CASSLPRGEQFF.

V is TRBV28 and J is TRBJ2-1; tentative D call: TRBD2 (6 bases). In germline, CDR1 is MDHEN, CDR2 SYDVKM. Trimming removed 5 bases from V and 10 bases from J, with 12 bases in between. The CDR3 is 12 amino acids. CDR3 loop: CASSLSGREQFF. The CDR3 bases are TGTGCCAGCAGTCTTAGCGGCCGGGAGCAGTTCTTC.

The chain links TRBV5-1 to TRBJ2-7, with a weak D call TRBD2 (5 bases). Per germline, CDR1 SGHRS and CDR2 YFSETQ. This CDR3 region has 15 residues. Trimming took 0 bases from V and 2 from J, leaving 12 bases between them. The CDR3: CASSLAGGSPYEQYF. The CDR3 DNA reads TGCGCCAGCAGCTTGGCCGGTGGGAGCCCCTACGAGCAGTACTTC.

The rearrangement uses TRBV4-1 and TRBJ1-2, with D perhaps TRBD1 (5 bases). The CDR3 covers 14 residues. The germline V gene has CDR1 MGHRA and CDR2 YSYEKL. Trimming cost V 1 base and J 2 bases, with 8 bases left between them. The CDR3 bases are TGCGCCAGCAGCCAAGGGACATCCAACTATGGCTACACCTTC. Its translation is CASSQGTSNYGYTF.

The chain couples TRBV7-8 to TRBJ1-1, with TRBD1 as a possible D gene (5 bases). Germline loops: CDR1 SGHVS, CDR2 FQNEAQ. The CDR3 has 13 amino acids. The V end lost 1 base, the J end lost 4 bases, and 7 bases lay between the germline ends. CDR3 sequence (DNA): TGTGCCAGCAGCTTAGTAGGGGCCACTGAAGCTTTCTTT. As protein: CASSLVGATEAFF.

This clone has more than one count but fewer than ten. This chain uses TRBV6-6 with TRBJ2-4, with D possibly matching TRBD1 (6 bases). The V end lost 5 bases, the J end lost 2 bases, and 13 bases lay between the germline ends. The CDR3 spans 15 residues. CDR1 and CDR2 from the germline V gene are MNHNY and SVGAGI (reference sequence). The CDR3 loop is CASSQKGGSKNIQYF. In DNA, the CDR3 is TGTGCCAGCAGTCAAAAAGGGGGATCCAAAAACATTCAGTACTTC.